The present T cell receptor beta chain was sequenced within a study of T cells after posttransplantation cyclophosphamide. Regarding the study as a whole: After PTCy, TRB diversity resembled that of CNI/methotrexate controls. Later blood repertoires were often dominated by clones from the donor CD8+ memory compartment.

Treatment was busulfan-fludarabine conditioning, a marrow graft, and cyclophosphamide on days +3 and +4. This CDR3 is built from 14 residues. Looked up from germline, CDR1 is SEHNR and CDR2 is FQNEAQ (reference sequence). Sequencing was performed with immunoSEQ multiplex PCR; in TCRdb, only in-frame clones are kept and a portion is missing. This sample carries just over 6,500 clones, roughly 80% of them seen once, and the ten largest clones take approximately 22%. As concerns this clone: The target antigen is unknown. At one of its ends the junction is not consistent with the germline gene, which may arise from a read error.

This specimen consisted of PBMCs, obtained after allogeneic stem cell transplant with posttransplant cyclophosphamide. The receptor's source is a female patient between 50 and 60 years old who received an allogeneic stem cell transplant from a related donor, was CMV-positive, and had no GVHD. The T cells may partly be graft donor cells. This sequence joins TRBV7-9 and TRBJ2-5; D possibly corresponds to TRBD2 (5 bases). CDR3 sequence: CASLEEGGREPQYF. In nucleotides, the CDR3 is TGTGCCAGCCTTGAAGAGGGTGGAAGAGAGCCCCAGTACTTC.